This T cell receptor beta chain was identified during a study of T-cell memory formation after mild COVID-19. Study results and limitations: Clones that contracted clustered mainly in CM and EM if CD4+ and in EMRA if CD8+.

TCRdb redid the calling of the 5' RACE reads with MiXCR, one entry per CDR3 protein. Of about 470,000 distinct CDR3 sequences listed, about 20% are singletons. With respect to this clonotype: What it binds is unknown.

Germline trimming cut 5 bases from V and 3 bases from J; bases unmatched to any gene: 2. The CDR3 extends over 15 amino acids. Per germline, CDR1 SGHTA and CDR2 FQGNSA. The chain recombines TRBV7-2 with TRBJ2-2, with 11 bases fitting TRBD2. Source material: PBMCs or a T cell subset sorted from them (not recorded which). This TCR derives from an adult woman who had mild COVID-19 (a few samples of this study predate the infection). Cell type and time point are not known. For the CDR3, the DNA is TGTGCCAGCAGCCTACTAGCGGGAGACACCGGGGAGCTGTTTTTT. Encoded protein: CASSLLAGDTGELFF.